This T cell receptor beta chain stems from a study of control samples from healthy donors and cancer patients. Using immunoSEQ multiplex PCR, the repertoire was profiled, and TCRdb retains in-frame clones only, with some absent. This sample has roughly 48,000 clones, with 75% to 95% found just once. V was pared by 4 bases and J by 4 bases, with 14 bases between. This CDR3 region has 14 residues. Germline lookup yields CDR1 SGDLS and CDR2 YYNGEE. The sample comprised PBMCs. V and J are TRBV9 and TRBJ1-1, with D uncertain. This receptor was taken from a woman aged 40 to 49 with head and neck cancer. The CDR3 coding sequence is TGTGCCAGCAGCATGGGCGGTGTTAGCACTGAAGCTTTCTTT. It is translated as CASSMGGVSTEAFF. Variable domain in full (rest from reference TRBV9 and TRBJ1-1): DSGVTQTPKHLITATGQRVTLRCSPRSGDLSVYWYQQSLDQGLQFLIQYYNGEERAKGNILERFSAQQFPDLHSELNLSSLELGDSALYFCASSMGGVSTEAFFGQGTRLTVV.